The 6 T cell receptor beta chains below were found in one sample sequenced in a study of OX40 agonist ivuxolimab in advanced cancers. Clones were read by immunoSEQ multiplex PCR, and TCRdb kept only the in-frame ones, dropping some. The table shows more than 80,000 clones, with under 90% occurring only once. The sample in question was CD4+ or CD8+ T cells sorted from blood, obtained in a trial of the OX40 agonist ivuxolimab. These receptors all stem from an adult with an advanced solid tumor such as melanoma, head and neck, liver or kidney cancer.

This chain uses TRBV27 with TRBJ2-1; the D gene is possibly TRBD2 (6 bases). This CDR3 contains 17 residues. Trimming left V 2 bases short and J 4 bases short, with 18 bases between. The germline V gene has CDR1 MNHEY and CDR2 SMNVEV (reference sequence). CDR3 in amino acids: CASSLDLAGRTYNEQFF. The CDR3 DNA reads TGTGCCAGCAGTTTAGATTTGGCGGGACGGACTTACAATGAGCAGTTCTTC.

The rearrangement joins TRBV7-2 to TRBJ2-3, with a tentative D call TRBD1 (5 bases). Trimming shortened V by 1 base and J by 1 base, and 12 bases separated the two germline ends. This CDR3 is 16 amino acids long. The V gene's germline CDR1 is SGHTA and CDR2 FQGNSA. CDR3 region: CASSLDPPGRTDTQYF. Here the CDR3 DNA reads TGTGCCAGCAGCTTAGACCCGCCAGGGCGCACAGATACGCAGTATTTT.

This clone has only one observation. CDR3: CAWGVGAYEQYF. CDR3 nucleotides: TGTGCCTGGGGGGTCGGTGCCTACGAGCAGTACTTC. This sequence joins TRBV30 and TRBJ2-7; the D is unclear. This CDR3 has 12 residues. From germline, CDR1 is GTSNPN and CDR2 SVGIG (reference sequence). Trimming stripped 5 bases from V and 2 bases from J, with 10 bases between.

This chain connects TRBV19 to TRBJ2-5; D unclear. The CDR3 has 15 amino acids. Trimming shortened V by 7 bases and J by 2 bases, and 17 bases separated the two germline ends. Germline V gene lookup returns CDR1 LNHDA and CDR2 SQIVND (reference sequence). The CDR3 spells CASKRTEARQETQYF. CDR3 in DNA: TGTGCCAGTAAGAGGACCGAAGCTCGGCAAGAGACCCAGTACTTC.

The chain carries TRBV2 and TRBJ2-1, with a tentative D call TRBD2 (5 bases). The V end lost 3 bases, the J end lost 7 bases, and 13 bases lay between the germline ends. The germline V gene encodes CDR1 SNHLY and CDR2 FYNNEI. The CDR3 consists of 14 residues. The CDR3 sequence is CASSDAGLGNEQFF. The CDR3, as DNA: TGTGCCAGCAGTGATGCGGGTTTAGGTAATGAGCAGTTCTTC.

This sequence joins TRBV4-2 and TRBJ1-5; TRBD1 matches at 8 bases. The CDR3 totals 14 residues. V was clipped by 2 bases and J by 4 bases; unmatched bases: 1. Germline CDR1 LGHNA, CDR2 YNFKEQ. The CDR3 DNA reads as TGTGCCAGCAGCCAATGGACAGGGAATCAGCCCCAGCATTTT. It codes for CASSQWTGNQPQHF.